This TCR beta chain is drawn from a study of blood T cell repertoires in COVID-19. Method: immunoSEQ multiplex PCR; TCRdb's copy keeps in-frame clones and lacks some. The sample holds 150,000 to 200,000 clones, 85% to 95% seen once. CDR1 and CDR2 from the germline V gene are SGHRS and YFSETQ. V was pared by 4 bases and J by 9 bases, with 11 bases between. The CDR3 loop spans 13 amino acids. This sequence joins TRBV5-1 and TRBJ1-6; D may be TRBD1 (5 bases). Sample: peripheral blood. The sequence was obtained from a woman aged 55-75 years with COVID-19, enrolled during active disease. The CDR3 reads CASSPGGVSPLHF. The DNA for the CDR3 is TGCGCCAGCAGCCCCGGGGGGGTTTCACCCCTCCACTTT.